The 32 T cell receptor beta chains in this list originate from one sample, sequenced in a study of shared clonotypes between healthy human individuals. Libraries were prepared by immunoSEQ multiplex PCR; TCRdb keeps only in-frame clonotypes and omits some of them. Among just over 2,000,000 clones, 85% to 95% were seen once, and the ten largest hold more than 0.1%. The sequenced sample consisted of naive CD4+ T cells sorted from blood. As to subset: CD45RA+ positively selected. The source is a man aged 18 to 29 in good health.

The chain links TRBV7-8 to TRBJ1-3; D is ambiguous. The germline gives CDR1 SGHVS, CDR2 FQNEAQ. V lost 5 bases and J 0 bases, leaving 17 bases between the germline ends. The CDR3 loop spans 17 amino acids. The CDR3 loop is CASSPGERQSSGNTIYF. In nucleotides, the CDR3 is TGTGCCAGCAGCCCCGGGGAACGCCAGAGCTCTGGAAACACCATATATTTT.

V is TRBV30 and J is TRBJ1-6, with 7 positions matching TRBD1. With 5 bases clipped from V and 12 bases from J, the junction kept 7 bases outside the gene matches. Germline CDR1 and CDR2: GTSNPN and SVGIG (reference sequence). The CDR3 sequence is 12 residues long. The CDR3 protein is CAWVTGTEPLHF. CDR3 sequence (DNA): TGTGCCTGGGTCACCGGGACAGAACCCCTCCACTTT.

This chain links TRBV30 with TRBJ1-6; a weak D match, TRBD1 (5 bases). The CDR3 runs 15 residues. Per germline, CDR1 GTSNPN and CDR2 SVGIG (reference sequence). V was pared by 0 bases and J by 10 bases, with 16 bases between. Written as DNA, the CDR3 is TGTGCCTGGAGTGTACGGGGCAGGGCCGGGTCACCCCTCCACTTT. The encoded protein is CAWSVRGRAGSPLHF.

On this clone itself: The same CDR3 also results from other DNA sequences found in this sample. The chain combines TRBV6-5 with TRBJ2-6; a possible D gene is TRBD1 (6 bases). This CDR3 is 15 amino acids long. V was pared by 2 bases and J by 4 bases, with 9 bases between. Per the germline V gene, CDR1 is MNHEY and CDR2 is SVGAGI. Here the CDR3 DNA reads TGTGCCAGCAGTTACCAGGGGTCCGGGGCCAACGTCCTGACTTTC. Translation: CASSYQGSGANVLTF.

As DNA, the CDR3 is TGTGCCAGCAGCTCTTACAGTACCACGAACACCGGGGAGCTGTTTTTT. This translates into CASSSYSTTNTGELFF. V usage is TRBV7-2 and J usage is TRBJ2-2, with D uncertain. There are 16 residues in the CDR3. V gave up 4 bases and J gave up 0 bases, with 12 bases separating them. Germline V CDR1 and CDR2: SGHTA, FQGNSA.

In DNA, the CDR3 is TGTGCCAGCAGCTTACAAAGTAGGCTAGAAGATGAGCAGTTCTTC. Protein product: CASSLQSRLEDEQFF. The genes are TRBV7-2 and TRBJ2-1; D uncertain. With 2 bases removed from V and 8 bases from J, the gap between germline ends came to 16 bases. Germline V gene lookup returns CDR1 SGHTA and CDR2 FQGNSA. The CDR3 totals 15 residues.

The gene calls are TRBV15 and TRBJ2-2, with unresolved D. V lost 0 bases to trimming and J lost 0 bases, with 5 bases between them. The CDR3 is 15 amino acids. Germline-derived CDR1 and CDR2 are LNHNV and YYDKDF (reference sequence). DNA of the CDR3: TGTGCCACCAGCAGAGACATCCCGAACACCGGGGAGCTGTTTTTT. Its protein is CATSRDIPNTGELFF.

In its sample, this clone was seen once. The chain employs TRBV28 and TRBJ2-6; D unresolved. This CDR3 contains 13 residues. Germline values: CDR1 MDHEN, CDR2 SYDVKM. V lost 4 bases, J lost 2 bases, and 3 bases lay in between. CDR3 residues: CASSSPGANVLTF. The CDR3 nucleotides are TGTGCCAGCAGTTCACCTGGGGCCAACGTCCTGACTTTC.

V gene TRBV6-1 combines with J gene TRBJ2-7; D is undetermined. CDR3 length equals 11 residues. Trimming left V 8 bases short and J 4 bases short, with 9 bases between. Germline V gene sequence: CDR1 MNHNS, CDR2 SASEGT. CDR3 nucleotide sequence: TGTGCCAGCGCACCCACATACGAGCAGTACTTC. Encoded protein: CASAPTYEQYF.

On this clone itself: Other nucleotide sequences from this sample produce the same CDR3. The chain's CDR3 is CASSNRGYGYTF. CDR3 sequence (DNA): TGTGCCAGCAGTAACAGGGGATATGGCTACACCTTC. This chain joins TRBV28 and TRBJ1-2, with TRBD1 matching 7 bases. CDR1 MDHEN and CDR2 SYDVKM come from the germline V gene. V lost 5 bases to trimming and J lost 5 bases; unmatched junction nucleotides: 2. This CDR3 spans 12 amino acids.

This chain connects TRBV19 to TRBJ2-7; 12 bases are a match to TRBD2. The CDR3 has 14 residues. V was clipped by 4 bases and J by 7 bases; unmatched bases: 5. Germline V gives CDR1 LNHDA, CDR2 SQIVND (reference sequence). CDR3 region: CASSRTSGVGEQYF. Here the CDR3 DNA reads TGTGCCAGTAGTAGGACTAGCGGGGTAGGGGAGCAGTACTTC.

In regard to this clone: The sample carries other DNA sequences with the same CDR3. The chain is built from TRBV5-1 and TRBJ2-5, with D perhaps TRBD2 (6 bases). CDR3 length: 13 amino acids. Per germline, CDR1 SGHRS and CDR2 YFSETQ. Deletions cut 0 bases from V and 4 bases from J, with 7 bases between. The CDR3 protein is CASSLGGGETQYF. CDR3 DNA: TGCGCCAGCAGCTTGGGGGGAGGAGAGACCCAGTACTTC.

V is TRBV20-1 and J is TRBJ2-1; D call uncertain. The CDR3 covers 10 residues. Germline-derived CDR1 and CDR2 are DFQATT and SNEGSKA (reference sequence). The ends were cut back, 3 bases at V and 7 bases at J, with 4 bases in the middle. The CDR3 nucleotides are TGCAGTGCTAGGCAAAATGAGCAGTTCTTC. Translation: CSARQNEQFF.

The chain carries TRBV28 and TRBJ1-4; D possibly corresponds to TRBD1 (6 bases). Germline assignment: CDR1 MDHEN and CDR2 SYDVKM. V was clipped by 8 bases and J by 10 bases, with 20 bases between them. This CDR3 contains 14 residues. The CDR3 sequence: CASVRGDGKGKLFF. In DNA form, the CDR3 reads TGTGCCAGCGTGAGGGGGGATGGCAAAGGAAAACTGTTTTTT.

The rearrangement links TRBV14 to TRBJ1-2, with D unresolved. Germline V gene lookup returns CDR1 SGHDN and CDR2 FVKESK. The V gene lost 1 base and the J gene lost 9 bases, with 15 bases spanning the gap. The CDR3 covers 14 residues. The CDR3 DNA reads TGTGCCAGCAGCCAAGTCGCGGCGTTGGGGAGCTACACCTTC. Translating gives CASSQVAALGSYTF.

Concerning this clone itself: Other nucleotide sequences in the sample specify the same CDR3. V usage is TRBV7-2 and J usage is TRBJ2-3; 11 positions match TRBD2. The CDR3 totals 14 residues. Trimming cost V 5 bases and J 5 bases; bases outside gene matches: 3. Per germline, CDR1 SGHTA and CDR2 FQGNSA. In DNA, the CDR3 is TGTGCCAGCAGCACCGGACTAGCGGGAGATACGCAGTATTTT. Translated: CASSTGLAGDTQYF. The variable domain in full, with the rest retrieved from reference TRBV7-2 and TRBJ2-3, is GAGVSQSPSNKVTEKGKDVELRCDPISGHTALYWYRQSLGQGLEFLIYFQGNSAPDKSGLPSDRFSAERTGGSVSTLTIQRTQQEDSAVYLCASSTGLAGDTQYFGPGTRLTVL.

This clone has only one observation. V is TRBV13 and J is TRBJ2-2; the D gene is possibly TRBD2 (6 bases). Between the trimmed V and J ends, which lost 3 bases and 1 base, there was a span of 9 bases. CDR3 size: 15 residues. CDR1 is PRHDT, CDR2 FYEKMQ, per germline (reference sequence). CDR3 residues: CASSFGGLNTGELFF. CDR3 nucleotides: TGTGCCAGCAGCTTCGGGGGACTGAACACCGGGGAGCTGTTTTTT.

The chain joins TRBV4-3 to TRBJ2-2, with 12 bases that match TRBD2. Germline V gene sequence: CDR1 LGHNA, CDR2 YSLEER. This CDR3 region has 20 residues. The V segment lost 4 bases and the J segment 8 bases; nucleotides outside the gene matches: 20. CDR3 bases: TGCGCCAGCAGCCCCCAGTTGGGTCTTAGACTAGCGGGAGTCGAGGGGGAGCTGTTTTTT. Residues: CASSPQLGLRLAGVEGELFF.

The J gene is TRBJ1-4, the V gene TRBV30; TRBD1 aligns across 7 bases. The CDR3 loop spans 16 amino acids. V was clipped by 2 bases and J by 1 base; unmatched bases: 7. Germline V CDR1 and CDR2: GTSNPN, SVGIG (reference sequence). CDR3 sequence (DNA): TGTGCCTGGAGTCCAACCCGGACAGGAACTAATGAAAAACTGTTTTTT. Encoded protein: CAWSPTRTGTNEKLFF. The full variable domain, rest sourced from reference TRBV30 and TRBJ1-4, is SQTIHQWPATLVQPVGSPLSLECTVEGTSNPNLYWYRQAAGRGLQLLFYSVGIGQISSEVPQNLSASRPQDRQFILSSKKLLLSDSGFYLCAWSPTRTGTNEKLFFGSGTQLSVL.

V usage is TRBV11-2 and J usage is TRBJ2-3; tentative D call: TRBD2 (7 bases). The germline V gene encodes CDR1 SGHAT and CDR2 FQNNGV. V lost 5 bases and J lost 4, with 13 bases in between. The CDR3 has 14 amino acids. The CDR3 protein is CASSLTGGADTQYF. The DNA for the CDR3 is TGTGCCAGCAGCCTAACGGGGGGCGCAGATACGCAGTATTTT.

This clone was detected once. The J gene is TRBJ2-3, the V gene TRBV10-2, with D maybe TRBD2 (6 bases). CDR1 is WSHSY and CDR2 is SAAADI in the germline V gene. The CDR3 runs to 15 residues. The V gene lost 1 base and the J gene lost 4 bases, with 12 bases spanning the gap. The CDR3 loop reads CASSELGLSADTQYF. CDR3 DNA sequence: TGCGCCAGCAGTGAGTTGGGACTCTCGGCAGATACGCAGTATTTT.

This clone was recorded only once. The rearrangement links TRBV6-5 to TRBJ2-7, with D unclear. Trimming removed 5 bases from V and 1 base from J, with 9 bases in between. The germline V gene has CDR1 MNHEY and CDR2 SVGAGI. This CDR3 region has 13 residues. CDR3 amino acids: CASSVGLSYEQYF. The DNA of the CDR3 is TGTGCCAGCAGTGTAGGATTGTCCTACGAGCAGTACTTC.

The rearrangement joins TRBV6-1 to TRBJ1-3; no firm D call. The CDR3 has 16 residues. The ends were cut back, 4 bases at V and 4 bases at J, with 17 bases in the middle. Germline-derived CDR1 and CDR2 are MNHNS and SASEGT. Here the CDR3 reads CASSATRSKVGNTIYF. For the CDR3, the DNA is TGTGCCAGCAGTGCTACAAGGTCTAAGGTCGGAAACACCATATATTTT.

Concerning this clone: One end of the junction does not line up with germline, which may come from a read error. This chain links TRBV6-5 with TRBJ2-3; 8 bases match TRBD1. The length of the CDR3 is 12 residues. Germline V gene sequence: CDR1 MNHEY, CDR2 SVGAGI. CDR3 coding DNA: TGTGCCAGCAGCCCCGACAGGGGCCCCCAAGATTTT. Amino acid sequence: CASSPDRGPQDF.

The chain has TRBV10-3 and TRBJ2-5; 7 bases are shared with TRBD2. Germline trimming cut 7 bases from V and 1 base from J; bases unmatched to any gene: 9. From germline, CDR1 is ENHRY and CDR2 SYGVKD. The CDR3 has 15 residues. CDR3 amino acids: CAIKTSGAGQETQYF. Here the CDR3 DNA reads TGTGCCATCAAGACCAGCGGGGCGGGCCAAGAGACCCAGTACTTC.

CDR3 in amino acids: CASSPTRFLNEKLFF. The CDR3 DNA reads TGTGCCAGCAGCCCCACAAGGTTTCTGAATGAAAAACTGTTTTTT. J is TRBJ1-4 and V is TRBV6-6; unclear D gene. V was pared by 6 bases and J by 5 bases, with 16 bases between. The CDR3 is 15 residues long. Germline V gene sequence: CDR1 MNHNY, CDR2 SVGAGI (reference sequence).

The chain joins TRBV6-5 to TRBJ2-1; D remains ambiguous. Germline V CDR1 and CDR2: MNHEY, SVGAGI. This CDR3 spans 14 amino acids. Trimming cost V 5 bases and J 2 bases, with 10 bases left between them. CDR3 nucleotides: TGTGCCAGCAGTCTTGGGGTAACCTACAATGAGCAGTTCTTC. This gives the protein CASSLGVTYNEQFF.

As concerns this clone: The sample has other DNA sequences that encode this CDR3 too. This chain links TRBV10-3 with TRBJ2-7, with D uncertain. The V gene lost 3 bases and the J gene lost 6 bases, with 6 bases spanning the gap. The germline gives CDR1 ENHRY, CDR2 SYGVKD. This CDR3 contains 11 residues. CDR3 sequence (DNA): TGTGCCATCAGTGAAAGTGGCGAGCAGTACTTC. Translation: CAISESGEQYF.

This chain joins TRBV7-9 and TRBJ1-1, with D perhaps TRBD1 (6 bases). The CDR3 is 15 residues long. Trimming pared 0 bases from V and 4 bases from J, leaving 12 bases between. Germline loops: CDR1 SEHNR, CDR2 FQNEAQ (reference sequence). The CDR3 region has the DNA TGTGCCAGCAGCTTAGCCGCGGGAGGGGGCACTGAAGCTTTCTTT. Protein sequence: CASSLAAGGGTEAFF.

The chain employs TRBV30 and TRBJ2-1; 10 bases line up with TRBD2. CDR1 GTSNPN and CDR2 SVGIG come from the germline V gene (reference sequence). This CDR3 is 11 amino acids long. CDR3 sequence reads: CSAGGSNEQFF. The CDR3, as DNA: TGTTCAGCGGGAGGGAGCAATGAGCAGTTCTTC.

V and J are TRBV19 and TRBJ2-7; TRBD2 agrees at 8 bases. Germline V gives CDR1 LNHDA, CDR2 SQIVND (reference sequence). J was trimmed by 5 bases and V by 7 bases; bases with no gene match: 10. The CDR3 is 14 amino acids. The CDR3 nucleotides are TGTGCCAGTACAGAGCGGGGGTCGTCAAACGAGCAGTACTTC. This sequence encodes CASTERGSSNEQYF.

CDR3 sequence reads: CASSLTGTGAQHEQFF. CDR3 nucleotides: TGCGCCAGCAGCTTGACCGGGACAGGGGCGCAACATGAGCAGTTCTTC. The chain carries TRBV5-1 and TRBJ2-1; TRBD1 matches 10 bases. V shed 1 base, J shed 8 bases, and the junction held 9 bases outside the gene matches. There are 16 residues in the CDR3. Germline values: CDR1 SGHRS, CDR2 YFSETQ.